A selection of T cell receptor beta chains follows, all from one sample in a study of stem cell transplantation in POMP-related autoinflammatory disease. The table came from immunoSEQ multiplex PCR; TCRdb's copy has only in-frame clones and leaves some out. Of some 65,000 clones listed, approximately 90% were seen once; the top ten hold 0.66%. The specimen was CD4+ T cells from PBMCs, collected after stem cell transplantation. Every receptor here comes from a human patient with POMP-related autoinflammation and immune dysregulation (PRAID). Some of the T cells may derive from the graft donor. Both conserved end residues are part of each CDR3. D genes are given only for firm matches. Expanded clones get a size class; other rows say once, few or many, or leave the size out.

V gene	D gene	J gene	clone size	CDR3 protein	CDR3 DNA
TRBV24-1	NA	TRBJ2-5	NA	CATSDSGTGIGETQYF	TGTGCCACCAGTGACTCCGGAACAGGGATCGGGGAGACCCAGTACTTC
TRBV28	NA	TRBJ2-7	NA	CASSHKSYEQYF	TGTGCCAGCAGTCACAAGAGCTACGAGCAGTACTTC
TRBV27	NA	TRBJ2-7	NA	CASSTSGHLTPYEQYF	TGTGCCAGCAGTACCTCGGGACATCTCACTCCCTACGAGCAGTACTTC
TRBV28	NA	TRBJ1-5	NA	CASTLDKLDQPQHF	TGTGCCAGCACCCTGGACAAATTGGATCAGCCCCAGCATTTT
TRBV28	NA	TRBJ2-2	NA	CASSFGRTGELFF	TGTGCCAGCAGTTTTGGCCGTACCGGGGAGCTGTTTTTT
TRBV3-1/TRBV3-2	NA	TRBJ2-3	NA	CASSPVRSTDTQYF	TGTGCCAGCAGCCCAGTTCGGAGCACAGATACGCAGTATTTT
TRBV10-3	TRBD2	TRBJ2-3	NA	CAISEPGLAASTDTQYF	TGTGCCATCAGTGAGCCTGGACTAGCGGCTAGCACAGATACGCAGTATTTT
TRBV24-1	TRBD1	TRBJ2-7	once	CATSDSMTGGSEQYF	TGTGCCACCAGTGATTCAATGACAGGGGGCTCCGAGCAGTACTTC
TRBV18	NA	TRBJ2-5	NA	CASSPRREETQYF	TGTGCCAGCTCACCACGGAGGGAAGAGACCCAGTACTTC
TRBV7-9	NA	TRBJ2-7	NA	CASSLGREWYEQYF	TGTGCCAGCAGCTTAGGACGGGAGTGGTACGAGCAGTACTTC
TRBV6-2/TRBV6-3	NA	TRBJ2-7	NA	CASSYSQGVPSYEQYF	TGTGCCAGCAGCTATTCCCAGGGAGTCCCTTCCTACGAGCAGTACTTC
TRBV29-1	NA	TRBJ1-1	NA	CSVEHTSRSTEAFF	TGCAGCGTTGAACATACGTCCCGTAGCACTGAAGCTTTCTTT
TRBV5-1	NA	TRBJ2-3	NA	CASSLVGFTDTQYF	TGCGCCAGCAGCTTGGTGGGCTTCACAGATACGCAGTATTTT
TRBV5-1	NA	TRBJ2-4	NA	CASKEGTAENIQYF	TGCGCCAGCAAAGAGGGCACAGCCGAAAACATTCAGTACTTC
TRBV5-1	TRBD1	TRBJ1-2	NA	CASSLGRQGYGYTF	TGCGCCAGCAGCTTGGGGCGACAGGGCTATGGCTACACCTTC
TRBV9	NA	TRBJ2-5	NA	CASSVVAESGETQYF	TGTGCCAGCAGCGTAGTGGCGGAGAGCGGAGAGACCCAGTACTTC